These 25 T cell receptor beta chains were sequenced from one sample in a study of blood T cell repertoires in COVID-19. Sequencing used immunoSEQ multiplex PCR; TCRdb keeps in-frame clones, though not all of them. The sample includes 150,000 to 190,000 clones, roughly nine tenths of them seen just once. Sample: peripheral blood. These TCRs come from a woman in her thirties or forties with acute or convalescent COVID-19.

J is TRBJ2-1 and V is TRBV29-1; 7 nucleotides align to TRBD1. Trimming at V came to 4 bases and at J to 2 bases, leaving 5 bases not matched to a gene. This CDR3 is built from 14 residues. Germline CDR1 reads SQVTM; CDR2 reads ANQGSEA. The CDR3 DNA reads as TGCAGCGTTGGTCTCGACAGGGCCTACAATGAGCAGTTCTTC. Protein product: CSVGLDRAYNEQFF.

The chain recombines TRBV18 with TRBJ2-1; TRBD2 matches 14 bases. The CDR3 has 14 residues. Germline V gene sequence: CDR1 KGHSH, CDR2 LQKENI. V lost 8 bases to trimming and J lost 10 bases; unmatched junction nucleotides: 7. CDR3 loop: CASPKGLAGAEQFF. In DNA, the CDR3 is TGTGCCAGCCCAAAGGGACTAGCGGGGGCGGAGCAGTTCTTC.

The chain employs TRBV18 and TRBJ2-7; TRBD2 aligns across 13 bases. This CDR3 region has 15 residues. Per germline, CDR1 KGHSH and CDR2 LQKENI. J gave up 12 bases and V 0 bases, and 8 bases lay outside the gene matches. The CDR3, as DNA: TGTGCCAGCTCACCACCCACTAGCGGGGGGGCTCTTCGGTACTTC. Amino acid sequence: CASSPPTSGGALRYF.

This clone is a singleton in its sample. V gene TRBV24-1 combines with J gene TRBJ2-1; 13 bases line up with TRBD2. V gave up 3 bases and J gave up 8 bases; unmatched junction bases: 9. The CDR3 contains 17 residues. In germline, CDR1 is KGHDR, CDR2 SFDVKD. The CDR3 nucleotides are TGTGCCACCAGTGATACGGGACTAGCGGGAATCTGGGATGAGCAGTTCTTC. The encoded protein is CATSDTGLAGIWDEQFF.

The rearrangement uses TRBV19 and TRBJ1-5; TRBD1 matches 8 bases. CDR1 LNHDA and CDR2 SQIVND come from the germline V gene (reference sequence). Trimming removed 1 base from V and 4 bases from J; junction bases left unmatched: 3. There are 15 residues in the CDR3. CDR3 sequence reads: CASSIGGQENQPQHF. The CDR3 DNA reads TGTGCCAGTAGTATAGGGGGACAGGAGAATCAGCCCCAGCATTTT.

The rearrangement links TRBV7-8 to TRBJ2-6, with 7 bases identical to TRBD1. After removal of 2 bases from V and 5 bases from J, the junction contained 15 bases not matched to a gene. The CDR3 runs 19 residues. CDR1 and CDR2 from the germline V gene are SGHVS and FQNEAQ. CDR3 amino acids: CASSLSEGGRVLRANVLTF. The CDR3 DNA reads TGTGCCAGCAGCTTAAGCGAAGGGGGCAGGGTGTTAAGGGCCAACGTCCTGACTTTC.

The gene calls are TRBV19 and TRBJ1-2; the D gene is possibly TRBD1 (5 bases). Germline V gene data show CDR1 as LNHDA and CDR2 as SQIVND (reference sequence). Trimming took 5 bases from V and 3 from J, leaving 19 bases between them. The length of the CDR3 is 16 residues. CDR3 nucleotides: TGTGCCAGTAGTCGCACCCTGACAGAAGATCACTATGGCTACACCTTC. As protein: CASSRTLTEDHYGYTF.

V gene TRBV27 combines with J gene TRBJ2-7; no reliable D call. The CDR3 is 13 residues long. Trimming removed 3 bases from V and 2 bases from J, with 8 bases in between. The germline V gene encodes CDR1 MNHEY and CDR2 SMNVEV (reference sequence). The CDR3 is CASSLSTAYEQYF. The CDR3, as DNA: TGTGCCAGCAGTTTGAGCACAGCCTACGAGCAGTACTTC.

The chain is built from TRBV6-5 and TRBJ2-7; a weak D match, TRBD1 (8 bases). The V gene lost 5 bases and the J gene lost 3 bases, with 17 bases spanning the gap. The CDR3 sequence is 15 residues long. Germline loops: CDR1 MNHEY, CDR2 SVGAGI. CDR3 amino acids: CASSQNHRGGYEQYF. CDR3 nucleotides: TGTGCCAGCAGTCAAAATCACAGGGGGGGCTACGAGCAGTACTTC.

V and J are TRBV5-5 and TRBJ2-6; 8 bases are shared with TRBD1. The CDR3 spans 17 residues. Germline assignment: CDR1 SGHKS and CDR2 YYEKEE (reference sequence). Trimming cost V 0 bases and J 2 bases; bases outside gene matches: 4. The CDR3 here is CASSLDPGGTGANVLTF. The CDR3 coding sequence is TGTGCCAGCAGCTTGGACCCAGGGGGCACTGGGGCCAACGTCCTGACTTTC.

The chain links TRBV20-1 to TRBJ2-3, with a tentative D call TRBD2 (7 bases). CDR3 length: 17 amino acids. Germline CDR1 and CDR2: DFQATT and SNEGSKA (reference sequence). The V end was cut by 4 bases, the J end by 0 bases, with 20 bases between. The chain's CDR3 is CSAIEHRRGLSTDTQYF. CDR3 nucleotides: TGCAGTGCTATTGAGCATAGGCGGGGGCTGAGCACAGATACGCAGTATTTT.

V is TRBV18 and J is TRBJ1-5; unclear D gene. The germline V gene has CDR1 KGHSH and CDR2 LQKENI. The CDR3 consists of 14 residues. Between the trimmed V and J ends, which lost 2 bases and 2 bases, there was a span of 7 bases. Written as DNA, the CDR3 is TGTGCCAGCTCACCAGGCCACGGCAATCAGCCCCAGCATTTT. It encodes CASSPGHGNQPQHF.

This chain uses TRBV11-2 with TRBJ1-2, with 7 nucleotides matching TRBD1. The V and J ends lost 5 bases and 4 bases, in that order; junction bases with no gene match: 10. The CDR3 spans 15 residues. Germline V gene sequence: CDR1 SGHAT, CDR2 FQNNGV. The CDR3 sequence is CASSLRQGLAYGYTF. CDR3 sequence (DNA): TGTGCCAGCAGCCTCCGACAGGGCTTAGCCTATGGCTACACCTTC.

This rearrangement joins TRBV14 to TRBJ2-7; perhaps TRBD2 as D (5 bases). CDR1 SGHDN and CDR2 FVKESK come from the germline V gene. CDR3 length: 13 amino acids. V was pared by 1 base and J by 6 bases, with 10 bases between. The CDR3 DNA reads TGTGCCAGCAGCCAAGTGATCGGAGGCGAGCAGTACTTC. Translation: CASSQVIGGEQYF.

The V call is TRBV29-1, the J call TRBJ1-1, with 8 bases lining up with TRBD1. The CDR3 has 15 residues. Germline V gives CDR1 SQVTM, CDR2 ANQGSEA. Trimming took 6 bases from V and 5 from J; bases not matched to a gene: 14. CDR3: CSVDPVTGVVTEAFF. The DNA for the CDR3 is TGCAGCGTAGACCCCGTGACAGGGGTGGTGACTGAAGCTTTCTTT.

V usage is TRBV29-1 and J usage is TRBJ1-2; the match to TRBD1 covers 7 bases. This CDR3 has 13 amino acids. V gave up 1 base and J gave up 4 bases; unmatched junction bases: 3. The V gene's germline CDR1 is SQVTM and CDR2 ANQGSEA. This CDR3 is CSVEGTGRYGYTF. CDR3 nucleotides: TGCAGCGTTGAAGGGACAGGCCGCTATGGCTACACCTTC.

The J gene is TRBJ2-1, the V gene TRBV4-1, with D tentatively TRBD1 (6 bases). Germline V CDR1 and CDR2: MGHRA, YSYEKL. The CDR3 runs 14 residues. Trimming cost V 0 bases and J 7 bases, with 10 bases left between them. CDR3 nucleotide sequence: TGCGCCAGCAGCCAAGATACAGGGAGAAATGAGCAGTTCTTC. Amino acid sequence: CASSQDTGRNEQFF.

V gene TRBV11-3 combines with J gene TRBJ1-1; D may be TRBD1 (5 bases). Trimming left V 4 bases short and J 5 bases short, with 8 bases between. The CDR3 spans 12 residues. Germline assignment: CDR1 SGHNT and CDR2 YENEEA. CDR3 nucleotide sequence: TGTGCCAGCAGCTCAGGGAGGACTGAAGCTTTCTTT. Amino acids: CASSSGRTEAFF.

The chain recombines TRBV4-1 with TRBJ2-7; D might be TRBD1 (5 bases). Germline assignment: CDR1 MGHRA and CDR2 YSYEKL. Trimming took 5 bases from V and 0 from J, leaving 11 bases between them. The CDR3 covers 14 residues. The CDR3 loop is CASSGAGLSYEQYF. The CDR3, as DNA: TGCGCCAGCAGCGGGGCAGGCCTCTCCTACGAGCAGTACTTC.

The V call is TRBV11-3, the J call TRBJ2-3; 12 nucleotides align to TRBD2. V shed 5 bases and J 3 bases; nucleotides not matched to a gene: 6. Germline loops: CDR1 SGHNT, CDR2 YENEEA. The CDR3 totals 16 residues. The CDR3 nucleotides are TGTGCCAGCAGCCCATCGACTAGCGGGAGAACAGATACGCAGTATTTT. Translated, it gives CASSPSTSGRTDTQYF.

The gene calls are TRBV6-1 and TRBJ2-7; the match to TRBD2 covers 11 bases. The CDR3 length is 17 residues. Looked up from germline, CDR1 is MNHNS and CDR2 is SASEGT. With V trimmed by 1 base and J by 7 bases, 12 bases remained unmatched. CDR3 in DNA: TGTGCCAGCAGTGAAGAAGGGGCTAGCGGGAGGAAGGGAGAGCAGTACTTC. Amino acid sequence: CASSEEGASGRKGEQYF.

CDR3 residues: CASSPWKTSGGAADTQYF. CDR3 nucleotide sequence: TGTGCCAGCAGCCCATGGAAGACTAGCGGGGGGGCTGCAGATACGCAGTATTTT. The chain combines TRBV14 with TRBJ2-3; 14 nucleotides line up with TRBD2. Unmatched junction bases numbered 10, after V lost 4 bases and J lost 4 bases. Germline loops: CDR1 SGHDN, CDR2 FVKESK. CDR3 length equals 18 residues.

The chain carries TRBV10-1 and TRBJ1-1, with 7 positions matching TRBD1. V lost 0 bases to trimming and J lost 1 base; unmatched junction nucleotides: 5. Per the germline V gene, CDR1 is WNHNN and CDR2 is SYGVQD (reference sequence). The CDR3 runs 16 residues. The CDR3 protein is CASSESVGTANTEAFF. The CDR3 DNA is TGCGCCAGCAGTGAGTCAGTGGGGACAGCGAACACTGAAGCTTTCTTT.

This sequence joins TRBV24-1 and TRBJ2-1; 7 nucleotides align to TRBD1. Losses at the gene ends were 4 bases for V and 9 bases for J; bases not matched to a gene: 8. The CDR3 has 14 residues. Germline CDR1 is KGHDR and CDR2 is SFDVKD. The CDR3 region is CATSDRDSYAEQFF. CDR3 DNA sequence: TGTGCCACCAGTGACCGGGACAGTTACGCTGAGCAGTTCTTC.

The chain has TRBV24-1 and TRBJ2-2; TRBD1 agrees at 9 bases. Trimming at V came to 6 bases and at J to 4 bases, leaving 5 bases not matched to a gene. Germline loops: CDR1 KGHDR, CDR2 SFDVKD. The CDR3 consists of 15 residues. The CDR3 DNA reads as TGTGCCACCAGTTCCCGACAGGGGGGCACCGGGGAGCTGTTTTTT. This translates into CATSSRQGGTGELFF.